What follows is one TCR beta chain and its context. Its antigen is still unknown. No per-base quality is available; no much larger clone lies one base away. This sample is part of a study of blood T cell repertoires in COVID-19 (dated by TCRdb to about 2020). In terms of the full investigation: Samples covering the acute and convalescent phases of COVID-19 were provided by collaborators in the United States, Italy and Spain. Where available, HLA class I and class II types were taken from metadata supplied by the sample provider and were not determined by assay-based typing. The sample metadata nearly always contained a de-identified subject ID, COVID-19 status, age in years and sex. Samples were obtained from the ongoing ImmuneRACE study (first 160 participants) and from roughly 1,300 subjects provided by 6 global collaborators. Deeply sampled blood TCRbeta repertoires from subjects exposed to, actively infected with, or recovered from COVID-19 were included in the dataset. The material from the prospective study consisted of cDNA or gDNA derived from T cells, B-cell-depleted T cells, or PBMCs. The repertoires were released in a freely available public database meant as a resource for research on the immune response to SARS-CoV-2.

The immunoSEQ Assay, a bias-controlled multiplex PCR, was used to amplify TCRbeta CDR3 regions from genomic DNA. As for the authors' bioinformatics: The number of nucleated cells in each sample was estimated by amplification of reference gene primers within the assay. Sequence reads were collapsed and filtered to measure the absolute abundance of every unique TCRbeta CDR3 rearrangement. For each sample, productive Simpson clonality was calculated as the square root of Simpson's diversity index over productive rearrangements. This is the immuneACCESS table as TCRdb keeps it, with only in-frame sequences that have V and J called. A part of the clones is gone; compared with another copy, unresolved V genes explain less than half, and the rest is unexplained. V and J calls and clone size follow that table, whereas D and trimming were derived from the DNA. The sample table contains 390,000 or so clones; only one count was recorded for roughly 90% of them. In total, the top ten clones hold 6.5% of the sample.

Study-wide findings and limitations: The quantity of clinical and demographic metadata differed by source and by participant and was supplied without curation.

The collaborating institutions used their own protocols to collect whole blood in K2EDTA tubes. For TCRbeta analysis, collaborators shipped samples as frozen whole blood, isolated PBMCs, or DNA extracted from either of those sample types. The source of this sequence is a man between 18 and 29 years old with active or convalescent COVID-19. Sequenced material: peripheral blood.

The CDR3 region reads CASRARQGWGTEAFF. The DNA sequence follows: TGTGCCAGCAGGGCTCGACAGGGGTGGGGGACTGAAGCTTTCTTT. The rearrangement combines TRBV28 with TRBJ1-1, with 8 bases aligning to TRBD1. From the cysteine up to the phenylalanine, the CDR3 has a length of 15 residues. CDR3 DNA is the only sequence kept; it has 45 bases, read in frame from the first base. V ends up 6 bases short and J 5 bases short, with an unmatched junction base count of 11. CDR1 and CDR2 were assigned from the germline V gene as MDHEN and SYDVKM.